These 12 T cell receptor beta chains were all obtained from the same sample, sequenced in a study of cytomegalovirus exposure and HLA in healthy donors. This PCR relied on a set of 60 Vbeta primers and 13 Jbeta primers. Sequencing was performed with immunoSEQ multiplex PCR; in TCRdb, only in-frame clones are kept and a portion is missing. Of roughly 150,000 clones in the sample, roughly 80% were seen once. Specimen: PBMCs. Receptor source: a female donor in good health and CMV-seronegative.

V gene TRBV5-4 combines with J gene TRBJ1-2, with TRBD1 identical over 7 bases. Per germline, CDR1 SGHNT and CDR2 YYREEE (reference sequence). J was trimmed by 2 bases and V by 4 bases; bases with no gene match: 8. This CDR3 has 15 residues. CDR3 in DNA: TGTGCCAGCAGCAAGACAGGGTTTGGCAACTATGGCTACACCTTC. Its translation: CASSKTGFGNYGYTF.

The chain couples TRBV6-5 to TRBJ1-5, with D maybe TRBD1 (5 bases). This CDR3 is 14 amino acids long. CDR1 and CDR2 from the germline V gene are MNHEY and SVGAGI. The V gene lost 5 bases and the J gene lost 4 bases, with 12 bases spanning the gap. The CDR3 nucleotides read TGTGCCAGCAGTAAGAATGGGGGGAATCAGCCCCAGCATTTT. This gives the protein CASSKNGGNQPQHF.

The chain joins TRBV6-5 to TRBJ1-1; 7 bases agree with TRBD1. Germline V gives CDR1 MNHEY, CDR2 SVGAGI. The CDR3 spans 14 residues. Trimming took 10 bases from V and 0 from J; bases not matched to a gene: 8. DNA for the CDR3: TGTGCCACTAGGGACAGTAAGATGAACACTGAAGCTTTCTTT. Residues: CATRDSKMNTEAFF.

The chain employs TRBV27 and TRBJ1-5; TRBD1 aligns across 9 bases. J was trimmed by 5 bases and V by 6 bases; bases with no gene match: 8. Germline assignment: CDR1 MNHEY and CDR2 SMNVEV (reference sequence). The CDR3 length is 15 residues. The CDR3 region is CASRPSTGGYQPQHF. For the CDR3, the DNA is TGTGCCAGCAGACCTTCGACAGGGGGTTATCAGCCCCAGCATTTT.

The CDR3: CASTPGQGFTEAFF. The CDR3 bases are TGTGCCAGTACCCCGGGACAGGGGTTCACTGAAGCTTTCTTT. The chain recombines TRBV19 with TRBJ1-1; 10 bases fit TRBD1. The CDR3 is 14 amino acids. Germline V lookup: CDR1 LNHDA, CDR2 SQIVND (reference sequence). Germline trimming cut 7 bases from V and 4 bases from J; bases unmatched to any gene: 6.

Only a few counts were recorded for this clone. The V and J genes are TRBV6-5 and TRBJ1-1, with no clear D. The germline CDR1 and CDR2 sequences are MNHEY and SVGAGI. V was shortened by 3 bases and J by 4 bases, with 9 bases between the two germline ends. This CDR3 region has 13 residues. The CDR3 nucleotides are TGTGCCAGCAGTTATAGAAGCGGCACTGAAGCTTTCTTT. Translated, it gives CASSYRSGTEAFF.

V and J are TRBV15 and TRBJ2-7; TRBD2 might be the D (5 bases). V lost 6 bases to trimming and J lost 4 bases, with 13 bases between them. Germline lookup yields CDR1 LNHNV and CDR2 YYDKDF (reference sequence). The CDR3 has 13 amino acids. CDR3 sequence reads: CATRSPDSYEQYF. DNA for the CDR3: TGTGCCACCAGAAGTCCGGACTCATACGAGCAGTACTTC.

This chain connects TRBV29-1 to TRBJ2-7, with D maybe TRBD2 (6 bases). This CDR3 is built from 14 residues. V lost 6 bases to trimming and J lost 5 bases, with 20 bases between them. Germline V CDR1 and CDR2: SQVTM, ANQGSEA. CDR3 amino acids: CSVGGMFTGDEQYF. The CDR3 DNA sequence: TGCAGCGTGGGGGGTATGTTTACGGGTGACGAGCAGTACTTC.

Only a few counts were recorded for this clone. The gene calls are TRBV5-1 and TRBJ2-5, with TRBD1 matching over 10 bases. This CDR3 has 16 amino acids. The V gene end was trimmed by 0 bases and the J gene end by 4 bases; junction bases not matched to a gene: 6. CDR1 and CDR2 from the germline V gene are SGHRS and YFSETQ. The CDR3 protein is CASSLAGTGVGETQYF. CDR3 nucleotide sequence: TGCGCCAGCAGCTTGGCGGGGACAGGGGTCGGAGAGACCCAGTACTTC.

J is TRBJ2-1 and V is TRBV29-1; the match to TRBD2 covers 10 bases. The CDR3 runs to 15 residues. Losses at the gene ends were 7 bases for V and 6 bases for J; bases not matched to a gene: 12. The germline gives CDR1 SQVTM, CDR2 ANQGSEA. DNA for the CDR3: TGCAGCGCCCCACCTCTAGCGGGAGATTTCAATGAGCAGTTCTTC. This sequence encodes CSAPPLAGDFNEQFF.

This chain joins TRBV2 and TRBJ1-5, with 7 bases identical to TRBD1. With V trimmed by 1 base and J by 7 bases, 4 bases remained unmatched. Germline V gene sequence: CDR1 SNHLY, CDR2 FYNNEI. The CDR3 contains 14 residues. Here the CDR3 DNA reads TGTGCCAGCAGTGAAGGACAGGGACGGCAGCCCCAGCATTTT. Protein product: CASSEGQGRQPQHF.

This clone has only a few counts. CDR3 residues: CASSPQVRGRQETQYF. The CDR3 DNA is TGTGCCAGCAGCCCGCAAGTAAGGGGGCGCCAAGAGACCCAGTACTTC. The chain uses TRBV7-6 and TRBJ2-5; 7 bases fit TRBD1. CDR1 is SGHVS and CDR2 is FNYEAQ in the germline V gene. This CDR3 contains 16 residues. V gave up 5 bases and J gave up 1 base; unmatched junction bases: 10.